The T cell receptor (beta chain) under discussion was sequenced for a study of regulatory dendritic cells for organ transplantation. Study-wide results and caveats: Memory T cells were less diverse than naive, with memory CD8+ most oligoclonal.

Germline V gives CDR1 MNHEY, CDR2 SVGAGI. V lost 6 bases to trimming and J lost 4 bases, with 10 bases between them. CDR3 length: 14 residues. FACS sorted CD4+ or CD8+ T cells into CD45RA+ naive and CD45RO+ memory. This clone was counted a few times. Its antigen is not known. Measured with immunoSEQ multiplex PCR; TCRdb has only the in-frame clones, and not every one. The sample comprises under 25,000 clones, 60% to 80% of which are singletons, and approximately 0.97% rests with the top ten. The sequence was obtained from a human donor in good health. The rearrangement joins TRBV6-5 to TRBJ1-6, with a weak D call TRBD1 (6 bases). The material sequenced was memory CD4+ T cells from blood. Subset defined: CD45RO+ memory T cells. DNA for the CDR3: TGTGCCAGCAGAGGACAGATTTATAATTCACCCCTCCACTTT. This gives the protein CASRGQIYNSPLHF.